This T cell receptor beta chain was recorded in a study of blood T cell repertoires in COVID-19. The overall study: From T cells, B-cell-depleted T cells, or PBMCs came the material, which was cDNA or gDNA.

The CDR3 is 13 amino acids. Unmatched junction bases numbered 7, after V lost 4 bases and J lost 9 bases. Germline CDR1 SGHRS, CDR2 YFSETQ. Produced via immunoSEQ multiplex PCR; TCRdb's table is partial and in-frame only. The data contain approximately 360,000 clones, around nine tenths of them seen just once; the ten biggest clones take up over 0.9%. V usage is TRBV5-1 and J usage is TRBJ2-1, with 7 nucleotides matching TRBD2. Sequencing was done on a sample of PBMCs or T cells enriched from blood (not recorded which). This sequence originates from a woman aged 25 to 39 with acute COVID-19. CDR3 in amino acids: CASSPGGGSEQFF. CDR3 in DNA: TGCGCCAGCAGCCCTGGGGGGGGAAGTGAGCAGTTCTTC.